This T cell receptor beta chain appears in the sequencing data of a study of blood T cell repertoires in COVID-19. As for the study in general: In each case, the material was cDNA or gDNA derived from T cells, B-cell-depleted T cells, or PBMCs.

Germline values: CDR1 SNHLY, CDR2 FYNNEI. Trimming stripped 2 bases from V and 9 bases from J, with 5 bases between. This CDR3 is 12 amino acids long. This clone was found a few times. TCRdb's table, derived via immunoSEQ multiplex PCR, lists solely in-frame clones and lacks some. Seen here are about 160,000 clones, approximately 80% observed once, and the top ten hold about a fifth. The sequenced material came from peripheral blood. This TCR was sampled from an elderly woman with acute or convalescent COVID-19. The chain combines TRBV2 with TRBJ1-6; D is ambiguous. CDR3 in DNA: TGTGCCAGCAGTGAAAATCGTTCACCCCTCCACTTT. Its translation: CASSENRSPLHF.